Below are 31 T cell receptor beta chains sequenced from a single sample in a study of shared clonotypes between healthy human individuals. Clones were read by immunoSEQ multiplex PCR, and TCRdb kept only the in-frame ones, dropping some. The sample lists approximately 500,000 clones, about 72% occurring once. The sample was PBMCs. Receptor source: a woman aged 40 to 49 in good health. Some clones in this sample may be carry-over from other donors' samples.

The chain has TRBV5-1 and TRBJ2-2, with 10 bases matching TRBD2. This CDR3 comprises 17 residues. Trimming took 5 bases from V and 4 from J; bases not matched to a gene: 11. Germline V lookup: CDR1 SGHRS, CDR2 YFSETQ. Here the CDR3 reads CASRDPSGSGSTGELFF. Here the CDR3 DNA reads TGCGCCAGCAGGGATCCTAGCGGGAGCGGGAGCACCGGGGAGCTGTTTTTT.

This chain joins TRBV5-5 and TRBJ2-7; 14 bases fit TRBD2. Germline CDR1 reads SGHKS; CDR2 reads YYEKEE (reference sequence). J was trimmed by 0 bases and V by 9 bases; bases with no gene match: 8. There are 16 residues in the CDR3. Written as DNA, the CDR3 is TGTGCCACTACGCCGGGACTAGCGGGAGACTCCTACGAGCAGTACTTC. It translates to CATTPGLAGDSYEQYF.

This chain links TRBV11-2 with TRBJ2-7, with 10 bases matching TRBD2. The CDR3 totals 14 residues. Looked up from germline, CDR1 is SGHAT and CDR2 is FQNNGV. V gave up 4 bases and J gave up 3 bases; unmatched junction bases: 3. CDR3 sequence (DNA): TGTGCCAGCAGCTCCCGGACTAGCGGCTACGAGCAGTACTTC. It is translated as CASSSRTSGYEQYF.

The gene calls are TRBV7-2 and TRBJ2-7; D may be TRBD2 (6 bases). Germline lookup yields CDR1 SGHTA and CDR2 FQGNSA. The CDR3 runs to 15 residues. V was pared by 1 base and J by 0 bases, with 10 bases between. Here the CDR3 DNA reads TGTGCCAGCAGCTTAGGGCTAGCGACCTCCTACGAGCAGTACTTC. It encodes CASSLGLATSYEQYF.

This clone has just one count. J is TRBJ1-4 and V is TRBV5-1; the match to TRBD1 covers 7 bases. The CDR3 is 13 amino acids. Germline V gives CDR1 SGHRS, CDR2 YFSETQ. Trimming at V came to 4 bases and at J to 5 bases, leaving 2 bases not matched to a gene. The CDR3 DNA reads TGCGCCAGCAGCCAGGACAGGAATGAAAAACTGTTTTTT. Translated: CASSQDRNEKLFF.

The V call is TRBV10-3, the J call TRBJ2-1, with TRBD2 identical over 9 bases. Losses at the gene ends were 2 bases for V and 7 bases for J; bases not matched to a gene: 3. CDR3 size: 14 residues. CDR1 is ENHRY and CDR2 is SYGVKD in the germline V gene. The CDR3 loop reads CAISESLAGNEQFF. The DNA for the CDR3 is TGTGCCATCAGTGAGAGTCTAGCGGGAAATGAGCAGTTCTTC.

V and J are TRBV7-3 and TRBJ2-5; 8 bases are a match to TRBD2. The CDR3 has 14 residues. J was trimmed by 4 bases and V by 5 bases; bases with no gene match: 6. Germline lookup yields CDR1 SGHTA and CDR2 FQGTGA. CDR3 residues: CASSPTSGIETQYF. In DNA form, the CDR3 reads TGTGCCAGCAGCCCCACTAGCGGAATAGAGACCCAGTACTTC.

This chain links TRBV6-1 with TRBJ2-7, with D unclear. CDR3 length equals 16 residues. The V gene lost 3 bases and the J gene lost 0 bases, with 15 bases spanning the gap. Germline lookup yields CDR1 MNHNS and CDR2 SASEGT. The CDR3 region has the DNA TGTGCCAGCAGTGAGGGAACTCACGAAGTCTCCTACGAGCAGTACTTC. Translating gives CASSEGTHEVSYEQYF.

The chain employs TRBV28 and TRBJ2-1; D possibly uses TRBD1 or TRBD2 (5 bases each). V was shortened by 4 bases and J by 7 bases, with 14 bases between the two germline ends. The CDR3 has 14 residues. Germline loops: CDR1 MDHEN, CDR2 SYDVKM. The CDR3, as DNA: TGTGCCAGCAGTTCCGGGGCCACCAAGAATGAGCAGTTCTTC. Protein product: CASSSGATKNEQFF.

The genes are TRBV28 and TRBJ2-5, with 8 bases lining up with TRBD2. V lost 1 base to trimming and J lost 10 bases; unmatched junction nucleotides: 11. Germline V gives CDR1 MDHEN, CDR2 SYDVKM. This CDR3 has 15 amino acids. As DNA, the CDR3 is TGTGCCAGCAGTTTATCCTCCGGGACTAGTGCTCGCCAGTACTTC. Translating gives CASSLSSGTSARQYF.

This chain connects TRBV7-6 to TRBJ2-1, with TRBD1 as a possible D gene (6 bases). With 5 bases removed from V and 7 bases from J, the gap between germline ends came to 12 bases. CDR1 is SGHVS and CDR2 is FNYEAQ in the germline V gene. CDR3 length: 13 amino acids. In nucleotides, the CDR3 is TGTGCCAGCAGCCTATTGGACAGAAATGAGCAGTTCTTC. It encodes CASSLLDRNEQFF.

The chain combines TRBV2 with TRBJ2-7, with D possibly matching TRBD1 (5 bases). V was clipped by 7 bases and J by 2 bases, with 9 bases between them. CDR1 and CDR2 (germline): SNHLY, FYNNEI. CDR3 length equals 12 residues. The CDR3 loop reads CASTKGAYEQYF. In DNA, the CDR3 is TGTGCCAGCACTAAAGGGGCCTACGAGCAGTACTTC.

The chain links TRBV29-1 to TRBJ2-3; 8 nucleotides match TRBD1. V shed 1 base, J shed 3 bases, and the junction held 15 bases outside the gene matches. This CDR3 has 18 amino acids. The germline gives CDR1 SQVTM, CDR2 ANQGSEA. CDR3 sequence: CSVEGIEGRGRITDTQYF. The DNA of the CDR3 is TGCAGCGTTGAAGGTATTGAAGGCAGGGGGCGAATAACAGATACGCAGTATTTT.

For this clone: This may be a read error, as it is one base from a much larger clone. The rearrangement uses TRBV30 and TRBJ2-5; D is unclear. Germline CDR1 is GTSNPN and CDR2 is SVGIG (reference sequence). The CDR3 runs 11 residues. CDR3: CAWETKETKYF. The DNA of the CDR3 is TGTGCCTGGGAAACAAAAGAGACCAAGTACTTC.

The CDR3 spells CASSPRRSTEAFF. The CDR3 DNA reads TGTGCCAGCAGCCCTCGGAGGTCAACTGAAGCTTTCTTT. The V gene is TRBV27, the J gene TRBJ1-1, with D uncertain. V shed 6 bases and J shed 5 bases, with 13 bases lying between them. Germline V gene lookup returns CDR1 MNHEY and CDR2 SMNVEV (reference sequence). This CDR3 region has 13 residues.

The rearrangement links TRBV7-9 to TRBJ2-2; 12 positions match TRBD2. Trimming took 5 bases from V and 1 from J; bases not matched to a gene: 2. The CDR3 is 16 amino acids. The germline V gene encodes CDR1 SEHNR and CDR2 FQNEAQ (reference sequence). The DNA of the CDR3 is TGTGCCAGCAGCAAGACTAGCGGGAGGAACACCGGGGAGCTGTTTTTT. Its translation: CASSKTSGRNTGELFF.

This clone was counted ten times or more. J is TRBJ1-1 and V is TRBV2; D gene ambiguous. V was trimmed by 7 bases and J by 11 bases, leaving 14 bases between them. This CDR3 has 11 residues. The germline V gene encodes CDR1 SNHLY and CDR2 FYNNEI. CDR3 protein: CASMILGKAFF. The CDR3 region has the DNA TGTGCCAGCATGATTCTAGGGAAGGCTTTCTTT.

The chain is built from TRBV6-5 and TRBJ1-5; the D is unclear. The CDR3 is made up of 14 amino acids. Trimming took off 6 bases at V and 1 base at J, with 10 bases between the two ends. Germline loops: CDR1 MNHEY, CDR2 SVGAGI. The CDR3 coding sequence is TGTGCCAGCAGCCCCTGGCAGAGCAATCAGCCCCAGCATTTT. This encodes CASSPWQSNQPQHF.

V gene TRBV13 combines with J gene TRBJ1-2; the match to TRBD1 covers 8 bases. Trimming at V came to 4 bases and at J to 4 bases, leaving 5 bases not matched to a gene. The V gene's germline CDR1 is PRHDT and CDR2 FYEKMQ (reference sequence). This CDR3 region has 14 residues. The CDR3 bases are TGTGCCAGCAGCTCGACAGGGGAATCCTATGGCTACACCTTC. Encoded protein: CASSSTGESYGYTF.

The DNA for the CDR3 is TGTGCCAGCAGCGTAGTCGGACTGGAAGAAGAGACCCAGTACTTC. The encoded protein is CASSVVGLEEETQYF. The J gene is TRBJ2-5, the V gene TRBV9, with D maybe TRBD2 (5 bases). The CDR3 length is 15 residues. The V end lost 0 bases, the J end lost 3 bases, and 12 bases lay between the germline ends. CDR1 is SGDLS, CDR2 YYNGEE, per germline.

This chain uses TRBV10-3 with TRBJ2-3; D might be TRBD1 or TRBD2, each matching 6 bases. This CDR3 is 15 amino acids long. Germline loops: CDR1 ENHRY, CDR2 SYGVKD. With 10 bases removed from V and 5 bases from J, the gap between germline ends came to 22 bases. This CDR3 reads CATEKGGPGRDTQYF. CDR3 coding DNA: TGTGCCACGGAGAAGGGGGGTCCCGGAAGAGATACGCAGTATTTT.

The CDR3 region is CSVELWRESSYEQYF. The DNA of the CDR3 is TGCAGCGTTGAATTGTGGCGGGAAAGCTCCTACGAGCAGTACTTC. The rearrangement joins TRBV29-1 to TRBJ2-7; possibly TRBD2 for D (6 bases). V was clipped by 2 bases and J by 0 bases, with 14 bases between them. This CDR3 has 15 amino acids. Germline assignment: CDR1 SQVTM and CDR2 ANQGSEA.

The CDR3 bases are TGTGCCAGCAGCGTGGCAAACGGGACGGCTGGAAACACCATATATTTT. Translation: CASSVANGTAGNTIYF. The rearrangement uses TRBV9 and TRBJ1-3; the D gene is possibly TRBD1 (5 bases). The germline V gene has CDR1 SGDLS and CDR2 YYNGEE. Trimming pared 2 bases from V and 2 bases from J, leaving 14 bases between. The CDR3 runs to 16 residues.

As DNA, the CDR3 is TGTGCCAGCAGCTTGTGGGCCTTCAAAAACATTCAGTACTTC. It encodes CASSLWAFKNIQYF. The chain employs TRBV5-4 and TRBJ2-4; D is unresolved. This CDR3 has 14 residues. The germline V and J ends were trimmed by 1 base and 3 bases, with 8 bases remaining between them. Germline loops: CDR1 SGHNT, CDR2 YYREEE (reference sequence).

The chain employs TRBV11-3 and TRBJ2-5; possible D gene TRBD2, 5 bases. The CDR3 is 13 amino acids. Germline CDR1 and CDR2: SGHNT and YENEEA. V was clipped by 1 base and J by 7 bases, with 10 bases between them. CDR3 coding DNA: TGTGCCAGCAGCTTAGCTAGCCGAGGGACCCAGTACTTC. This sequence encodes CASSLASRGTQYF.

This chain uses TRBV10-3 with TRBJ2-6, with TRBD1 as a possible D gene (8 bases). CDR1 and CDR2 (germline): ENHRY, SYGVKD. Between the trimmed V and J ends, which lost 2 bases and 2 bases, there was a span of 22 bases. CDR3 length: 20 residues. CDR3 nucleotides: TGTGCCATCAGTGAGACGACAGGGGAGGGGGCCCCTACTGGGGCCAACGTCCTGACTTTC. Translating gives CAISETTGEGAPTGANVLTF.

The genes are TRBV9 and TRBJ2-3; TRBD2 might be the D (6 bases). Germline CDR1 SGDLS, CDR2 YYNGEE. The V and J ends lost 4 bases and 6 bases respectively, with 15 bases between them. This CDR3 contains 14 residues. CDR3 bases: TGTGCCAGCAGCACCCGACCAACTAGCGATACGCAGTATTTT. Its translation is CASSTRPTSDTQYF.

The V gene is TRBV28, the J gene TRBJ2-3; TRBD1 agrees at 12 bases. The ends lost 5 bases at V and 9 bases at J; junction bases unmatched: 15. This CDR3 comprises 17 residues. Germline values: CDR1 MDHEN, CDR2 SYDVKM. The CDR3 loop reads CASSPWDRGLGRGTQYF. The CDR3 DNA sequence: TGTGCCAGCAGTCCCTGGGACAGGGGGCTTGGTCGGGGGACGCAGTATTTT.

The count of this clone is one. This chain uses TRBV27 with TRBJ2-1; 7 nucleotides align to TRBD2. Germline V gene lookup returns CDR1 MNHEY and CDR2 SMNVEV (reference sequence). The CDR3 covers 14 residues. The V segment lost 2 bases and the J segment 7 bases; nucleotides outside the gene matches: 5. CDR3 DNA sequence: TGTGCCAGCAGTTTAAGCAGGCGGGGGAATGAGCAGTTCTTC. It translates to CASSLSRRGNEQFF.

This chain joins TRBV9 and TRBJ1-2, with D maybe TRBD1 (6 bases). This CDR3 has 12 residues. V was pared by 4 bases and J by 7 bases, with 11 bases between. CDR1 and CDR2 (germline): SGDLS, YYNGEE. The DNA for the CDR3 is TGTGCCAGCAGCAGAACAGGGTTTGGCTACACCTTC. It encodes CASSRTGFGYTF.

In its sample, this clone was seen a few times. This sample also contains other DNA sequences that code for the same CDR3. V is TRBV7-3 and J is TRBJ2-1, with D perhaps matching TRBD2 (6 bases). CDR1 is SGHTA, CDR2 FQGTGA, per germline. V lost 0 bases, J lost 3 bases, and 6 bases lay in between. The CDR3 totals 14 residues. CDR3 residues: CASSLTGGYNEQFF. The CDR3 DNA reads TGTGCCAGCAGCTTAACCGGGGGCTACAATGAGCAGTTCTTC. The whole variable domain, remainder taken from reference TRBV7-3 and TRBJ2-1, is GAGVSQTPSNKVTEKGKYVELRCDPISGHTALYWYRQSLGQGPEFLIYFQGTGAADDSGLPNDRFFAVRPEGSVSTLKIQRTERGDSAVYLCASSLTGGYNEQFFGPGTRLTVL.